The 31 T cell receptor beta chains listed next were all sequenced from one sample in a study of identical twins. TCRdb recomputed calls from the 5' RACE reads with MiXCR, one row per CDR3 protein. The sample includes around 480,000 distinct CDR3 sequences, roughly an eighth of them seen just once. The sample was also linked to a second study, of yellow fever vaccine responses in identical twins.

Material for sequencing was CD4+ T cells sorted from blood. These receptors originate from a woman under 30 in good health.

This clonotype showed up just a few times. The chain is built from TRBV12-3 or TRBV12-4 and TRBJ2-7; no clear D. The V end was cut by 3 bases, the J end by 2 bases, with 8 bases between. The CDR3 extends over 13 amino acids. The CDR3 reads CASSFRLTYEQYF. The CDR3 bases are TGTGCCAGCAGTTTCCGCTTGACCTACGAGCAGTACTTC.

J is TRBJ2-2 and V is TRBV2; 12 positions agree with TRBD2. The V segment lost 6 bases and the J segment 6 bases; nucleotides outside the gene matches: 8. The V gene's germline CDR1 is SNHLY and CDR2 FYNNEI. CDR3 length: 16 amino acids. Here the CDR3 DNA reads TGTGCCAGCAGGGAGACTAGCGGGAGTTTCTCCGGGGAGCTGTTTTTT. This sequence encodes CASRETSGSFSGELFF.

V and J are TRBV11-1 and TRBJ2-2; TRBD2 aligns across 14 bases. The CDR3 consists of 20 residues. The V and J ends lost 5 bases and 4 bases, in that order; junction bases with no gene match: 15. CDR1 and CDR2 from the germline V gene are SGHAT and FQDESV (reference sequence). The CDR3 here is CASSPQGLAGVVGRTGELFF. CDR3 bases: TGTGCCAGCAGCCCGCAGGGACTAGCGGGGGTCGTCGGGCGCACCGGGGAGCTGTTTTTT.

This clonotype showed up just a few times. V and J are TRBV12-3 or TRBV12-4 and TRBJ2-7; 10 bases agree with TRBD2. The ends lost 4 bases at V and 4 bases at J; junction bases unmatched: 10. The length of the CDR3 is 16 residues. CDR3 in amino acids: CASSSLLAGSLYEQYF. The CDR3 DNA reads as TGTGCCAGCAGTTCGCTACTAGCGGGATCCCTATACGAGCAGTACTTC.

This clonotype was found many times. The V gene is TRBV7-9, the J gene TRBJ2-1; TRBD2 might be the D (6 bases). Germline V gives CDR1 SEHNR, CDR2 FQNEAQ (reference sequence). The CDR3 runs to 11 residues. V dropped 5 bases and J dropped 11 bases, with 10 bases sitting between them. The CDR3 region has the DNA TGTGCCAGCAGCCTCGGGACTCAGCAGTTCTTC. Protein: CASSLGTQQFF. The full variable domain, in which reference TRBV7-9 and TRBJ2-1 provide the parts outside the CDR3, is DTGVSQNPRHKITKRGQNVTFRCDPISEHNRLYWYRQTLGQGPEFLTYFQNEAQLEKSRLLSDRFSAERPKGSFSTLEIQRTEQGDSAMYLCASSLGTQQFFGPGTRLTVL.

This chain links TRBV6-2 or TRBV6-3 with TRBJ1-4, with D possibly being TRBD1 (5 bases). CDR3 length: 16 amino acids. From germline, CDR1 is MNHEY and CDR2 SVGEGT. Trimming removed 0 bases at V and 1 base at J, with 9 bases between. The CDR3 DNA sequence: TGTGCCAGCAGTTACTCGGTGACAGAAACTAATGAAAAACTGTTTTTT. It codes for CASSYSVTETNEKLFF.

The V and J genes are TRBV10-3 and TRBJ1-6; TRBD1 might be the D (6 bases). CDR3 length equals 15 residues. Germline assignment: CDR1 ENHRY and CDR2 SYGVKD. The V gene lost 0 bases and the J gene lost 7 bases, with 10 bases spanning the gap. The CDR3 nucleotides are TGTGCCATCAGTGAGTCTTTTCAGGGGAATTCACCCCTCCACTTT. Translation: CAISESFQGNSPLHF.

This clonotype was seen repeatedly, ten times or more. The chain joins TRBV7-2 to TRBJ2-1; no clear D gene. Trimming took off 0 bases at V and 11 bases at J, with 11 bases between the two ends. The V gene's germline CDR1 is SGHTA and CDR2 FQGNSA. The length of the CDR3 is 13 residues. The CDR3 DNA is TGTGCCAGCAGCTTAGCCCCAGGCCGCCAGCAGTTCTTC. This gives the protein CASSLAPGRQQFF.

The V gene is TRBV13, the J gene TRBJ2-7, with 8 bases that match TRBD2. V was clipped by 4 bases and J by 3 bases; unmatched bases: 23. CDR1 PRHDT and CDR2 FYEKMQ come from the germline V gene (reference sequence). This CDR3 has 20 amino acids. CDR3 sequence (DNA): TGTGCCAGCAGCTCTATGACTAGCGCCCCTCCCCACCGGAGCGTCTACGAGCAGTACTTC. Encoded protein: CASSSMTSAPPHRSVYEQYF.

The chain combines TRBV7-9 with TRBJ2-1; no clear D. V was cut by 4 bases and J by 7 bases, with 17 bases left in between. Germline CDR1 and CDR2: SEHNR and FQNEAQ (reference sequence). The length of the CDR3 is 15 residues. The CDR3 nucleotides read TGTGCCAGCAGCTCCTTAGTAGGAACGGAAAATGAGCAGTTCTTC. This gives the protein CASSSLVGTENEQFF.

V is TRBV19 and J is TRBJ2-2, with D unresolved. Germline CDR1 and CDR2: LNHDA and SQIVND (reference sequence). This CDR3 region has 13 residues. V was shortened by 2 bases and J by 7 bases, with 8 bases between the two germline ends. The CDR3 nucleotides are TGTGCCAGTAGTATACAGCCACTCGGGGAGCTGTTTTTT. As protein: CASSIQPLGELFF.

This clonotype was counted only a few times. The chain has TRBV20-1 and TRBJ2-7; 8 bases are a match to TRBD2. V shed 0 bases and J 7 bases; nucleotides not matched to a gene: 5. The CDR3 is 13 amino acids. The germline CDR1 and CDR2 sequences are DFQATT and SNEGSKA (reference sequence). The CDR3 DNA follows: TGCAGTGCTAGAGATCAGAGCGGGAGAGAGCAGTACTTC. Residues: CSARDQSGREQYF.

The J gene is TRBJ2-3, the V gene TRBV4-1; D uncertain. V lost 1 base, J lost 4 bases, and 18 bases lay in between. Germline V gives CDR1 MGHRA, CDR2 YSYEKL. The CDR3 has 17 residues. CDR3 sequence (DNA): TGCGCCAGCAGCCAAGGAGGAAGCGTGTACTCCCCAGATACGCAGTATTTT. Translated: CASSQGGSVYSPDTQYF.

The table lists this clonotype with many counts. The genes are TRBV20-1 and TRBJ1-5, with D perhaps TRBD1 (6 bases). Per germline, CDR1 DFQATT and CDR2 SNEGSKA (reference sequence). The CDR3 covers 16 residues. With 0 bases removed from V and 6 bases from J, the gap between germline ends came to 18 bases. The CDR3 here is CSARDLGTGRTQPQHF. In nucleotides, the CDR3 is TGCAGTGCTAGAGATCTGGGTACAGGGAGGACTCAGCCCCAGCATTTT.

The chain couples TRBV20-1 to TRBJ2-5; a weak D match, TRBD2 (6 bases). The CDR3 has 15 amino acids. CDR1 and CDR2 (germline): DFQATT, SNEGSKA (reference sequence). Trimming removed 3 bases at V and 1 base at J, with 15 bases between. Here the CDR3 DNA reads TGCAGTGCTAGTAATGTCGCGGGGTTCCAAGAGACCCAGTACTTC. Its translation: CSASNVAGFQETQYF.

This clonotype came up many times. The V gene is TRBV20-1, the J gene TRBJ2-7; D unresolved. CDR1 and CDR2 from the germline V gene are DFQATT and SNEGSKA (reference sequence). V shed 0 bases and J shed 6 bases, with 18 bases lying between them. The CDR3 sequence is 15 residues long. The chain's CDR3 is CSAREIGFGDREQYF. For the CDR3, the DNA is TGCAGTGCTAGAGAAATCGGGTTTGGCGACCGCGAGCAGTACTTC.

The V and J genes are TRBV11-2 and TRBJ2-2; either TRBD1 or TRBD2 may supply D (5 bases each). The length of the CDR3 is 17 residues. Germline V CDR1 and CDR2: SGHAT, FQNNGV. Trimming stripped 2 bases from V and 4 bases from J, with 17 bases between. The CDR3 DNA is TGTGCCAGCAGCTTATTACCCGGGACGTTATTCACCGGGGAGCTGTTTTTT. It yields the protein CASSLLPGTLFTGELFF.

J is TRBJ2-1 and V is TRBV29-1; D might be TRBD1 (6 bases). The germline CDR1 and CDR2 sequences are SQVTM and ANQGSEA. There are 15 residues in the CDR3. Trimming took off 5 bases at V and 6 bases at J, with 20 bases between the two ends. CDR3 sequence reads: CSVPRPRTVSNEQFF. The CDR3 DNA follows: TGCAGCGTTCCACGCCCTCGGACAGTGAGCAATGAGCAGTTCTTC.

This clonotype appeared a few times. This sequence joins TRBV18 and TRBJ2-7, with TRBD1 as a possible D gene (6 bases). Trimming left V 3 bases short and J 6 bases short, with 15 bases between. In germline, CDR1 is KGHSH, CDR2 LQKENI. The CDR3 is 14 residues long. The CDR3 loop is CASSPRQAAGEQYF. In DNA, the CDR3 is TGTGCCAGCTCACCTCGACAGGCAGCTGGCGAGCAGTACTTC.

J is TRBJ2-4 and V is TRBV5-6; TRBD1 is a possible D gene (7 bases). Germline V gene sequence: CDR1 SGHDT, CDR2 YYEEEE. CDR3 length equals 17 residues. Trimming removed 4 bases at V and 1 base at J, with 18 bases between. Here the CDR3 reads CASSRETGTRAKNIQYF. CDR3 nucleotide sequence: TGTGCCAGCAGCCGGGAGACAGGGACCAGGGCCAAAAACATTCAGTACTTC.

This chain uses TRBV7-2 with TRBJ1-1; possibly TRBD1 for D (6 bases). V lost 8 bases and J lost 0, with 10 bases in between. Germline CDR1 reads SGHTA; CDR2 reads FQGNSA. The CDR3 totals 13 residues. This CDR3 is CASGTLMNTEAFF. Here the CDR3 DNA reads TGTGCCAGCGGGACACTTATGAACACTGAAGCTTTCTTT.

The chain recombines TRBV2 with TRBJ2-3, with TRBD1 identical over 7 bases. This CDR3 spans 14 amino acids. The trim removed 6 bases at V and 4 bases at J, leaving 7 bases unmatched. Germline-derived CDR1 and CDR2 are SNHLY and FYNNEI. CDR3 region: CASRMGQSPDTQYF. CDR3 sequence (DNA): TGTGCCAGCAGGATGGGACAGTCGCCAGATACGCAGTATTTT.

In this sample, this clonotype turned up a few times. CDR3 sequence (DNA): TGTGCCAGCAGCCCTAACAAAGAGACCCAGTACTTC. Its translation: CASSPNKETQYF. The V and J genes are TRBV3-1 and TRBJ2-5; D is ambiguous. Trimming shortened V by 4 bases and J by 3 bases, and 6 bases separated the two germline ends. The V gene's germline CDR1 is LGHDT and CDR2 YNNKEL (reference sequence). The CDR3 is 12 residues long.

This clonotype was observed a few times. This rearrangement joins TRBV3-1 to TRBJ2-5; D is undetermined. The V end was cut by 0 bases, the J end by 4 bases, with 6 bases between. The CDR3 is 13 residues long. Germline loops: CDR1 LGHDT, CDR2 YNNKEL (reference sequence). CDR3: CASSQDTRETQYF. Written as DNA, the CDR3 is TGTGCCAGCAGCCAAGACACGAGAGAGACCCAGTACTTC.

This clonotype was picked up many times. This chain uses TRBV11-2 with TRBJ2-1, with 8 nucleotides matching TRBD1. Germline V gives CDR1 SGHAT, CDR2 FQNNGV. Unmatched junction bases numbered 13, after V lost 5 bases and J lost 7 bases. This CDR3 is 16 amino acids long. CDR3 DNA sequence: TGTGCCAGCAGCACCGGACGACAGGGGTCAATGAATGAGCAGTTCTTC. This sequence encodes CASSTGRQGSMNEQFF. The whole variable domain, filled in from reference TRBV11-2 and TRBJ2-1, reads EAGVAQSPRYKIIEKRQSVAFWCNPISGHATLYWYQQILGQGPKLLIQFQNNGVVDDSQLPKDRFSAERLKGVDSTLKIQPAKLEDSAVYLCASSTGRQGSMNEQFFGPGTRLTVL.

V gene TRBV7-8 combines with J gene TRBJ1-1, with TRBD1 as a possible D gene (6 bases). The V end was cut by 5 bases, the J end by 0 bases, with 13 bases between. This CDR3 comprises 15 residues. The V gene's germline CDR1 is SGHVS and CDR2 FQNEAQ. The CDR3 sequence is CASSHRQVLNTEAFF. The CDR3 nucleotides are TGTGCCAGCAGCCACCGACAGGTATTGAACACTGAAGCTTTCTTT.

The chain joins TRBV6-2 or TRBV6-3 to TRBJ2-7; 10 positions agree with TRBD2. J gave up 5 bases and V 2 bases, and 9 bases lay outside the gene matches. This CDR3 is 16 amino acids long. The germline V gene has CDR1 MNHEY and CDR2 SVGEGT. The CDR3 DNA reads as TGTGCCAGCAGTTACGAAAGCGGGAGGGCTTTCGACGAGCAGTACTTC. It codes for CASSYESGRAFDEQYF.

The V and J genes are TRBV5-4 and TRBJ2-7; D call uncertain. Germline loops: CDR1 SGHNT, CDR2 YYREEE (reference sequence). This CDR3 region has 14 residues. V lost 0 bases and J 0 bases, leaving 7 bases between the germline ends. The CDR3 DNA follows: TGTGCCAGCAGCTTGGAGGGCTACTCCTACGAGCAGTACTTC. Residues: CASSLEGYSYEQYF.

In its sample, this clonotype was seen many times. This chain uses TRBV6-5 with TRBJ1-1, with 7 bases matching TRBD1. Trimming cost V 2 bases and J 1 base; bases outside gene matches: 4. Germline V gives CDR1 MNHEY, CDR2 SVGAGI. There are 15 residues in the CDR3. This chain's CDR3 is CASSYRGTANTEAFF. The CDR3 bases are TGTGCCAGCAGTTACCGAGGGACAGCGAACACTGAAGCTTTCTTT.

This clonotype was seen repeatedly, ten times or more. The chain links TRBV11-3 to TRBJ2-3; possible D gene TRBD2, 5 bases. The CDR3 is 13 amino acids. V gave up 3 bases and J gave up 2 bases, with 6 bases separating them. Germline CDR1 and CDR2: SGHNT and YENEEA. The CDR3 here is CASSLRATDTQYF. CDR3 nucleotides: TGTGCCAGCAGCTTGCGGGCCACAGATACGCAGTATTTT.

This clonotype was counted between two and nine times. This chain joins TRBV12-3 or TRBV12-4 and TRBJ2-2; weak D call: TRBD1 (5 bases). The CDR3 consists of 15 residues. The germline V and J ends were trimmed by 1 base and 6 bases, with 12 bases remaining between them. CDR3 coding DNA: TGTGCCAGCAGTTTAGTTCCAGGGATGGCCGGGGAGCTGTTTTTT. Translated: CASSLVPGMAGELFF.